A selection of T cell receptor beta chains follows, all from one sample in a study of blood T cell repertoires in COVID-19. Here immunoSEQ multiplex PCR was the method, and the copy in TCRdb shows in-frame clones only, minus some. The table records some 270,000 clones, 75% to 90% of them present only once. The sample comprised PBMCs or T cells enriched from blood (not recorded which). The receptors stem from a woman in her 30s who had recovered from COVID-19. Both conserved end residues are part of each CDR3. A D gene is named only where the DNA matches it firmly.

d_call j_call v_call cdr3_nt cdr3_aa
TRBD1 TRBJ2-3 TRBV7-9 TGTGCCAGCAGCTTAAGGCGGCAGGGGGCAGATACGCAGTATTTT CASSLRRQGADTQYF
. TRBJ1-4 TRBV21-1 TGTGCCAGCGGGGAGAATGAAAAACTGTTTTTT CASGENEKLFF
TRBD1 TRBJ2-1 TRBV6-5 TGTGCCAGCAACCCGACAGGGGCAAACAATGAGCAGTTCTTC CASNPTGANNEQFF
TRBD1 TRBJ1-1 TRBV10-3 TGTGCCATCATTAAACAGGGGGCGAGGACTGAAGCTTTCTTT CAIIKQGARTEAFF
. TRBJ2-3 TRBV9 TGTGCCAGCAGCGTAGATAGAGATACGCAGTATTTT CASSVDRDTQYF
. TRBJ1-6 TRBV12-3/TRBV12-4 TGTGCCAGCAGTACCGGTTCACCCCTCCACTTT CASSTGSPLHF
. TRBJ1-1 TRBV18 TGTGCCAGCTCACCGGTCGCAGGGATAAACACTGAAGCTTTCTTT CASSPVAGINTEAFF
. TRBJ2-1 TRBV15 TGTGCCACCAGCAGAGATCCCCCTGGGGGAGGTATCAATGAGCAGTTCTTC CATSRDPPGGGINEQFF
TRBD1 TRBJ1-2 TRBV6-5 TGTGCCAGCAGGGCAGGGGGCAGTAACTATGGCTACACCTTC CASRAGGSNYGYTF
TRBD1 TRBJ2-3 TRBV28 TGTGCCAGCGGACAGGGGCGCACAGATACGCAGTATTTT CASGQGRTDTQYF